This is a list of T cell receptor beta chains from one sample in a study of regulatory T cells in long-lasting Graves disease. TCRdb re-called the multiplex PCR reads with MiXCR, one entry per CDR3 protein. The profile shows about 660,000 distinct CDR3 sequences, around 30% of them singletons. This specimen was peripheral blood mononuclear cells (PBMCs), taken when the disease was refractory, from a patient treated with antithyroid drugs. The source is a female donor with Graves disease. Each CDR3 is given with its conserved first and last residue. Fields, in order: clone size, V gene, CDR3 protein. Only some rows state a clone size, as once, few, many or a class for expanded clones.

abundance: .
v_gene: TRBV15
CDR3aa: CATSSQGNTEAFF

abundance: .
v_gene: TRBV7-9
CDR3aa: CASSLSTRGGTEAFF

abundance: .
v_gene: TRBV12-5
CDR3aa: CASGLVETQYF

abundance: once
v_gene: TRBV10-1
CDR3aa: CASSESIIGSSSYEQYF

abundance: many
v_gene: TRBV2
CDR3aa: CARNKQGLTDTQYF

abundance: many
v_gene: TRBV28
CDR3aa: CASSLEAGLGYTF

abundance: .
v_gene: TRBV3-1
CDR3aa: CASSPQGASGNTIYF

abundance: many
v_gene: TRBV28
CDR3aa: CASSRRVRGEKLFF

abundance: few
v_gene: TRBV10-3
CDR3aa: CAISSGQRDGNQPQHF

abundance: .
v_gene: TRBV27
CDR3aa: CASSIDPGTAGTEAFF

abundance: .
v_gene: TRBV7-9
CDR3aa: CASSDRDRGLAQYF

abundance: .
v_gene: TRBV20-1
CDR3aa: CSAREGSLGNQPQHF

abundance: .
v_gene: TRBV12-3/TRBV12-4
CDR3aa: CASSLGPARNQPQHF

abundance: .
v_gene: TRBV13
CDR3aa: CASSSSQGGAKNIQYF

abundance: few
v_gene: TRBV28
CDR3aa: CASSRNRDTYTNTEAFF

abundance: .
v_gene: TRBV2
CDR3aa: CAGAHRGRRNQPQHF

abundance: .
v_gene: TRBV7-3
CDR3aa: CANSRTGGADYGYTF

abundance: few
v_gene: TRBV11-2
CDR3aa: CASSLPGEGLNEQFF

abundance: .
v_gene: TRBV19
CDR3aa: CASRTSGSRGETQYF

abundance: .
v_gene: TRBV12-3/TRBV12-4
CDR3aa: CASSPGIRSGANVLTF

abundance: .
v_gene: TRBV12-3/TRBV12-4
CDR3aa: CASSYLAGVRGGYTF

abundance: few
v_gene: TRBV7-3
CDR3aa: CASSHSDTEAFF

abundance: .
v_gene: TRBV6-5
CDR3aa: CASSYAGAYNEQFF

abundance: .
v_gene: TRBV29-1
CDR3aa: CSAMGHLYGYTF